One and the same sample provided the 19 T cell receptor beta chains below, sequenced in a study of identical twins. TCRdb re-called the 5' RACE reads with MiXCR, one entry per CDR3 protein. The sample contains over 500,000 distinct CDR3 sequences, roughly a fifth of which appear only once. The same data also went into a second study, on T cells expressing NK-cell markers.

What was sequenced was CD4+ T cells sorted from blood. Receptors were obtained from a woman between 18 and 29 years old in good health.

V is TRBV18 and J is TRBJ2-7; the D gene is possibly TRBD1 (6 bases). Germline lookup yields CDR1 KGHSH and CDR2 LQKENI. Trimming left V 3 bases short and J 3 bases short, with 15 bases between. The CDR3 is 15 residues long. CDR3 loop: CASSPYRDTNYEQYF. In DNA form, the CDR3 reads TGTGCCAGCTCACCTTACAGGGACACCAACTACGAGCAGTACTTC.

V and J are TRBV13 and TRBJ1-2; maybe TRBD1 (6 bases). The germline CDR1 and CDR2 sequences are PRHDT and FYEKMQ (reference sequence). Trimming stripped 2 bases from V and 7 bases from J, with 11 bases between. This CDR3 contains 13 residues. The CDR3 DNA sequence: TGTGCCAGCAGCTTATACAGGGCCCTTGGCTACACCTTC. Its translation: CASSLYRALGYTF. Full variable domain (missing parts from reference TRBV13 and TRBJ1-2): AAGVIQSPRHLIKEKRETATLKCYPIPRHDTVYWYQQGPGQDPQFLISFYEKMQSDKGSIPDRFSAQQFSDYHSELNMSSLELGDSALYFCASSLYRALGYTFGSGTRLTVV.

This chain connects TRBV3-1 to TRBJ2-7; D remains unclear. Looked up from germline, CDR1 is LGHDT and CDR2 is YNNKEL (reference sequence). CDR3 length equals 13 residues. V dropped 1 base and J dropped 6 bases, with 10 bases sitting between them. The CDR3 reads CASSQVEVPEQYF. The CDR3 coding sequence is TGTGCCAGCAGCCAAGTAGAAGTTCCCGAGCAGTACTTC.

This clonotype occurred a few times. This rearrangement joins TRBV6-1 to TRBJ2-6; the match to TRBD1 covers 8 bases. The CDR3 consists of 15 residues. The junction had 1 base not matched to a gene; V was cut back by 6 bases and J by 0 bases. Germline CDR1 MNHNS, CDR2 SASEGT. The DNA for the CDR3 is TGTGCCAGCAGCGACAGGGGCTCTGGGGCCAACGTCCTGACTTTC. Encoded protein: CASSDRGSGANVLTF.

Many counts were recorded for this clonotype. The rearrangement links TRBV7-2 to TRBJ2-3, with D possibly matching TRBD1 (5 bases). The germline V gene has CDR1 SGHTA and CDR2 FQGNSA. The CDR3 totals 12 residues. V lost 8 bases to trimming and J lost 5 bases, with 11 bases between them. In nucleotides, the CDR3 is TGTGCCAGCCGCCACGGACAAGATACGCAGTATTTT. This codes for CASRHGQDTQYF.

This clonotype was seen only a few times. The genes are TRBV20-1 and TRBJ1-2; possible D gene TRBD1, 5 bases. This CDR3 is 13 amino acids long. Germline V gene data show CDR1 as DFQATT and CDR2 as SNEGSKA (reference sequence). V dropped 5 bases and J dropped 4 bases, with 14 bases sitting between them. Here the CDR3 DNA reads TGCAGTGCTGGGGCAGGGACGATCTATGGCTACACCTTC. Residues: CSAGAGTIYGYTF.

There are a few counts of this clonotype. This CDR3 is CSVPEQGKGEKLFF. The CDR3 DNA sequence: TGCAGTGTCCCTGAACAGGGGAAGGGGGAAAAACTGTTTTTT. V gene TRBV20-1 combines with J gene TRBJ1-4, with TRBD1 identical over 7 bases. The CDR3 runs 14 residues. Germline CDR1 DFQATT, CDR2 SNEGSKA (reference sequence). Germline trimming cut 7 bases from V and 8 bases from J; bases unmatched to any gene: 13.

The rearrangement links TRBV7-8 to TRBJ2-3; TRBD2 is a possible D gene (6 bases). V was cut by 5 bases and J by 1 base, with 10 bases left in between. This CDR3 has 14 amino acids. Germline assignment: CDR1 SGHVS and CDR2 FQNEAQ. This chain's CDR3 is CASSPQRGTDTQYF. CDR3 nucleotide sequence: TGTGCCAGCAGCCCCCAGCGGGGCACAGATACGCAGTATTTT. The complete variable domain, with remaining parts taken from reference TRBV7-8 and TRBJ2-3, reads GAGVSQSPRYKVAKRGQDVALRCDPISGHVSLFWYQQALGQGPEFLTYFQNEAQLDKSGLPSDRFFAERPEGSVSTLKIQRTQQEDSAVYLCASSPQRGTDTQYFGPGTRLTVL.

This clonotype has ten or more counts. The chain links TRBV12-3 or TRBV12-4 to TRBJ2-2; D is uncertain. This CDR3 region has 14 residues. V was clipped by 8 bases and J by 6 bases, with 16 bases between them. The CDR3 here is CASSSRARPGELFF. CDR3 DNA: TGTGCCAGCTCGTCTCGAGCCAGGCCCGGGGAGCTGTTTTTT.

The chain uses TRBV5-1 and TRBJ1-2, with D perhaps matching TRBD1 (6 bases). V was shortened by 0 bases and J by 8 bases, with 11 bases between the two germline ends. Germline V gene data show CDR1 as SGHRS and CDR2 as YFSETQ. The CDR3 spans 13 residues. The CDR3: CASSLAGQIGYTF. In DNA, the CDR3 is TGCGCCAGCAGCTTGGCCGGACAGATCGGCTACACCTTC. Filled out from reference TRBV5-1 and TRBJ1-2, the complete variable domain reads KAGVTQTPRYLIKTRGQQVTLSCSPISGHRSVSWYQQTPGQGLQFLFEYFSETQRNKGNFPGRFSGRQFSNSRSEMNVSTLELGDSALYLCASSLAGQIGYTFGSGTRLTVV.

The chain recombines TRBV7-2 with TRBJ2-1; D gene uncertain. Germline-derived CDR1 and CDR2 are SGHTA and FQGNSA. The CDR3 length is 15 residues. Trimming took 5 bases from V and 8 from J, leaving 19 bases between them. The CDR3 region has the DNA TGTGCCAGCAGCCTAGGACCCCGAAGTTTCGATGAGCAGTTCTTC. Translation gives CASSLGPRSFDEQFF.

The gene calls are TRBV12-3 or TRBV12-4 and TRBJ1-5, with D perhaps TRBD1 (5 bases). Trimming pared 5 bases from V and 6 bases from J, leaving 11 bases between. The CDR3 contains 13 residues. Here the CDR3 reads CASSPGSPQPQHF. The CDR3 coding sequence is TGTGCCAGCAGTCCAGGGTCTCCTCAGCCCCAGCATTTT.

The V gene is TRBV12-3 or TRBV12-4, the J gene TRBJ1-2; D gene unclear. The CDR3 is 13 amino acids. V was trimmed by 7 bases and J by 8 bases, leaving 17 bases between them. CDR3: CASIPGVAGGYTF. The CDR3 coding sequence is TGTGCCAGCATCCCTGGGGTGGCTGGAGGCTACACCTTC.

This clonotype was seen only a few times. This chain joins TRBV4-3 and TRBJ2-1, with 7 bases matching TRBD2. The CDR3 has 19 amino acids. Germline V gene data show CDR1 as LGHNA and CDR2 as YSLEER. V gave up 1 base and J gave up 1 base; unmatched junction bases: 13. The CDR3 DNA sequence: TGCGCCAGCAGCCAAGTCCGCGGGGCGGGAGTCGGATCCTACAATGAGCAGTTCTTC. It specifies CASSQVRGAGVGSYNEQFF.

This clonotype was counted between two and nine times. This chain connects TRBV3-1 to TRBJ1-1; D not resolved. The CDR3 contains 13 residues. V was shortened by 3 bases and J by 5 bases, with 10 bases between the two germline ends. Per germline, CDR1 LGHDT and CDR2 YNNKEL (reference sequence). The CDR3: CASSQAYWTEAFF. The CDR3 coding sequence is TGTGCCAGCAGCCAGGCCTATTGGACTGAAGCTTTCTTT.

This clonotype came up many times. The junction differs from germline at one of its ends, possibly a read error. The V gene is TRBV5-1, the J gene TRBJ2-7, with a possible D match to TRBD1 (7 bases). Germline assignment: CDR1 SGHRS and CDR2 YFSETQ. The CDR3 extends over 13 amino acids. CDR3 coding DNA: TGTGCCAGCAGCCCAGGGGGGACCTACGAGCAGTACTTC. Translating gives CASSPGGTYEQYF.

The J gene is TRBJ2-7, the V gene TRBV11-3; 8 bases match TRBD1. Trimming at V came to 4 bases and at J to 6 bases, leaving 8 bases not matched to a gene. There are 14 residues in the CDR3. Germline V CDR1 and CDR2: SGHNT, YENEEA. The CDR3 protein is CASSSWTGSGEQYF. CDR3 bases: TGTGCCAGCAGCTCCTGGACAGGGAGTGGCGAGCAGTACTTC.

This clonotype was seen only a few times. The V gene is TRBV9, the J gene TRBJ2-2; 7 bases are a match to TRBD2. Germline lookup yields CDR1 SGDLS and CDR2 YYNGEE. With V trimmed by 0 bases and J by 5 bases, 1 base remained unmatched. The CDR3 is 14 residues long. The CDR3 sequence: CASSVGGGTGELFF. CDR3 sequence (DNA): TGTGCCAGCAGCGTAGGGGGGGGTACCGGGGAGCTGTTTTTT.

There are a few counts of this clonotype. This chain links TRBV20-1 with TRBJ2-5; D ambiguous. V dropped 6 bases and J dropped 5 bases, with 10 bases sitting between them. The length of the CDR3 is 11 residues. Germline assignment: CDR1 DFQATT and CDR2 SNEGSKA (reference sequence). CDR3 residues: CSAVFWETQYF. CDR3 bases: TGCAGTGCAGTTTTTTGGGAGACCCAGTACTTC.